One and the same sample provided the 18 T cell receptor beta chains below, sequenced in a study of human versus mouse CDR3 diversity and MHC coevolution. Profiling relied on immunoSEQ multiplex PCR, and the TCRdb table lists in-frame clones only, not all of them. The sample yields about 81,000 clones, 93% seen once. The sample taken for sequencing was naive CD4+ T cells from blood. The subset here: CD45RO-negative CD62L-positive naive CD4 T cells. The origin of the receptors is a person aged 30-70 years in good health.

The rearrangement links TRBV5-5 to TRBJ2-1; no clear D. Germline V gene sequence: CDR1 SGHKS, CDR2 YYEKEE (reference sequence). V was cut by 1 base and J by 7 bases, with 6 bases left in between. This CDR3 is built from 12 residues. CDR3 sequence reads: CASSLIQNEQFF. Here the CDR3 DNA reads TGTGCCAGCAGCTTGATACAAAATGAGCAGTTCTTC.

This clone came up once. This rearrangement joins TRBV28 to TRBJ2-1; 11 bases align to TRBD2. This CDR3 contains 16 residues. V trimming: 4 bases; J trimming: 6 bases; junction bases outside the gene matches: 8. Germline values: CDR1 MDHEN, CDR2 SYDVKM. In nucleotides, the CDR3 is TGTGCCAGCAGTTCCGAACTAGCGGGAGTAGGCAATGAGCAGTTCTTC. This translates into CASSSELAGVGNEQFF.

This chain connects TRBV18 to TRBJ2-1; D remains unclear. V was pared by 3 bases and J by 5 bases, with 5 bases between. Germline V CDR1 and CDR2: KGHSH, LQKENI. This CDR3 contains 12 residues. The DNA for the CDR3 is TGTGCCAGCTCACCCCGTAACAATGAGCAGTTCTTC. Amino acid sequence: CASSPRNNEQFF. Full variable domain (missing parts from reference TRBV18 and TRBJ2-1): NAGVMQNPRHLVRRRGQEARLRCSPMKGHSHVYWYRQLPEEGLKFMVYLQKENIIDESGMPKERFSAEFPKEGPSILRIQQVVRGDSAAYFCASSPRNNEQFFGPGTRLTVL.

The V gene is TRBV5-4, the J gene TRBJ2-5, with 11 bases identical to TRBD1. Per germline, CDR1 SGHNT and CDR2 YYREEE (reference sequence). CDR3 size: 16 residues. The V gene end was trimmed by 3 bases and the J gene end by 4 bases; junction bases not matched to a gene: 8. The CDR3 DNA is TGTGCCAGCAGCTCATCCGTGGGACAGGGGGGAGAGACCCAGTACTTC. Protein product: CASSSSVGQGGETQYF.

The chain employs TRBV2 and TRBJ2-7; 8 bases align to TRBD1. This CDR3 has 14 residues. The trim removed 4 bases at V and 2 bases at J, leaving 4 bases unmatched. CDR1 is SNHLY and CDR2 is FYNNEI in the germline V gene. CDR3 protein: CASSVETGAYEQYF. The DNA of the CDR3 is TGTGCCAGCAGTGTAGAGACAGGGGCCTACGAGCAGTACTTC.

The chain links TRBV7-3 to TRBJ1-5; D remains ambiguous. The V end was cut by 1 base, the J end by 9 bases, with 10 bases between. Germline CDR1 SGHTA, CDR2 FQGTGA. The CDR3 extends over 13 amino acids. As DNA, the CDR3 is TGTGCCAGCAGCTTAAATCTAGGAGGGCCCCAGCATTTT. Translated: CASSLNLGGPQHF.

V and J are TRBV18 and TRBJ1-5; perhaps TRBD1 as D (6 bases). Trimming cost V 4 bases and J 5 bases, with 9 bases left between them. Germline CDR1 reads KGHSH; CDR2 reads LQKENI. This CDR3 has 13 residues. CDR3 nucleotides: TGTGCCAGCTCACAGGGGGAGTATCAGCCCCAGCATTTT. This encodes CASSQGEYQPQHF.

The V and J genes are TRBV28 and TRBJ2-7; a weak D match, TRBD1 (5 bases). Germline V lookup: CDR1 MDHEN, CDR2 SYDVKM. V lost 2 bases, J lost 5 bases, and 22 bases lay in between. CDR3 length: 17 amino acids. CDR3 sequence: CASSLPPSMAGIDEQYF. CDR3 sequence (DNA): TGTGCCAGCAGTTTACCCCCTAGTATGGCAGGGATCGACGAGCAGTACTTC.

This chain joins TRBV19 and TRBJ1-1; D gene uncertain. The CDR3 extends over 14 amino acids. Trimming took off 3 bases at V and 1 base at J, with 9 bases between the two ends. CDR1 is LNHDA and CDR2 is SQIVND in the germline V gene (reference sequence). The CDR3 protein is CASSMFGQNTEAFF. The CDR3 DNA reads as TGTGCCAGTAGTATGTTCGGTCAGAACACTGAAGCTTTCTTT. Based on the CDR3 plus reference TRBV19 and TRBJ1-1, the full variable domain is DGGITQSPKYLFRKEGQNVTLSCEQNLNHDAMYWYRQDPGQGLRLIYYSQIVNDFQKGDIAEGYSVSREKKESFPLTVTSAQKNPTAFYLCASSMFGQNTEAFFGQGTRLTVV.

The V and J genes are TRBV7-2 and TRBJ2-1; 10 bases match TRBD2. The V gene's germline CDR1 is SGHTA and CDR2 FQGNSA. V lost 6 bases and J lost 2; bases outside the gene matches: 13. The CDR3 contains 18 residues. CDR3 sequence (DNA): TGTGCCAGCAGACTTCTACCGGGACTAGCGACCGCCTACAATGAGCAGTTCTTC. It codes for CASRLLPGLATAYNEQFF. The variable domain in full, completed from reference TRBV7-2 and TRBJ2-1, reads GAGVSQSPSNKVTEKGKDVELRCDPISGHTALYWYRQSLGQGLEFLIYFQGNSAPDKSGLPSDRFSAERTGGSVSTLTIQRTQQEDSAVYLCASRLLPGLATAYNEQFFGPGTRLTVL.

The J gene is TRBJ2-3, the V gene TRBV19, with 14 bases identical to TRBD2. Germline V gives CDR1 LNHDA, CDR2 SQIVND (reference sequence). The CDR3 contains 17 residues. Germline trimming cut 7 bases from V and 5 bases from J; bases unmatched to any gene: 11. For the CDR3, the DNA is TGTGCCAGTACCAAATTGGGGACTAGCGGGAGTAGAGATACGCAGTATTTT. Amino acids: CASTKLGTSGSRDTQYF. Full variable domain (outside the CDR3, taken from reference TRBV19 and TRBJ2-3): DGGITQSPKYLFRKEGQNVTLSCEQNLNHDAMYWYRQDPGQGLRLIYYSQIVNDFQKGDIAEGYSVSREKKESFPLTVTSAQKNPTAFYLCASTKLGTSGSRDTQYFGPGTRLTVL.

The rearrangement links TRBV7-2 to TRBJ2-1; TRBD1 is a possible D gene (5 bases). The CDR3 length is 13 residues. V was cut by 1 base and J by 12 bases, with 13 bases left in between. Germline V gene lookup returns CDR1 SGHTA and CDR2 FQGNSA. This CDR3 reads CASSLGNRPSQFF. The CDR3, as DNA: TGTGCCAGCAGCTTAGGTAACAGGCCGTCGCAGTTCTTC. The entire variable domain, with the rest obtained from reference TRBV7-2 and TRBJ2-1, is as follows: GAGVSQSPSNKVTEKGKDVELRCDPISGHTALYWYRQSLGQGLEFLIYFQGNSAPDKSGLPSDRFSAERTGGSVSTLTIQRTQQEDSAVYLCASSLGNRPSQFFGPGTRLTVL.

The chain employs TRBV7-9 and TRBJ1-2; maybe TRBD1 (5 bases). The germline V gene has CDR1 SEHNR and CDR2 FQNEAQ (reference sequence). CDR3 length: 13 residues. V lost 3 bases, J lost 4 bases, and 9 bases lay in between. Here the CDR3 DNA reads TGTGCCAGCAGCTTGCAGGGCGTCTATGGCTACACCTTC. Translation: CASSLQGVYGYTF. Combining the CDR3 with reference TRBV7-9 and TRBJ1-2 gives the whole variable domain DTGVSQNPRHKITKRGQNVTFRCDPISEHNRLYWYRQTLGQGPEFLTYFQNEAQLEKSRLLSDRFSAERPKGSFSTLEIQRTEQGDSAMYLCASSLQGVYGYTFGSGTRLTVV.

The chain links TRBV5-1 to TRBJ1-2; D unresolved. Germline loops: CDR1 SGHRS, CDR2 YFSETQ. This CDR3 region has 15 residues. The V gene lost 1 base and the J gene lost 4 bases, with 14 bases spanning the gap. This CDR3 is CASSLKSDNFYGYTF. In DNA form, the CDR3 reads TGCGCCAGCAGCTTGAAGTCAGATAATTTCTATGGCTACACCTTC.

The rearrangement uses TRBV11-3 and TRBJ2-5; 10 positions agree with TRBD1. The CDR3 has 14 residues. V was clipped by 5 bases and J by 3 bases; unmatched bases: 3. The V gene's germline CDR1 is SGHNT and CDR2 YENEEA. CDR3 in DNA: TGTGCCAGCAGCATAGGACAGGGGGAAGAGACCCAGTACTTC. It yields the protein CASSIGQGEETQYF.

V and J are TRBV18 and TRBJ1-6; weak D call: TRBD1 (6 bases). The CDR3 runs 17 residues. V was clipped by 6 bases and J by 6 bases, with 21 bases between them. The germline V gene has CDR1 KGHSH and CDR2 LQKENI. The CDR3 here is CASSQGLTGLINSPLHF. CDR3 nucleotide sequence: TGTGCCAGCTCGCAGGGCCTTACAGGGTTAATTAATTCACCCCTCCACTTT.

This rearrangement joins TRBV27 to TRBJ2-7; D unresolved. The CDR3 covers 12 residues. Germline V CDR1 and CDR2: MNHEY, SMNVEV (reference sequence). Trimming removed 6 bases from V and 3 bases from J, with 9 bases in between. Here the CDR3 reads CASSLPGYEQYF. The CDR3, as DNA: TGTGCCAGCAGCCTCCCAGGCTACGAGCAGTACTTC.

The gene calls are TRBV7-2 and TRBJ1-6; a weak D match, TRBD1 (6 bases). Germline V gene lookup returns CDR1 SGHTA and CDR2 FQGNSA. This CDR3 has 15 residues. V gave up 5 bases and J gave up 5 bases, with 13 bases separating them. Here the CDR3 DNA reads TGTGCCAGCAGCCCAGACAGGTATCATAATTCACCCCTCCACTTT. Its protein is CASSPDRYHNSPLHF.